The table lists the clone carrying this T cell receptor (beta chain) with a few counts. Its antigen is undetermined. The record originates from a study of CD8 T cells in ankylosing spondylitis. General study points: CD8+ disease-linked clones were present at relatively low frequencies in blood. Reports say disease-linked clones showed up significantly more in matched ankylosing spondylitis synovial fluid. Ankylosing spondylitis blood seemed to carry a telltale TCR beta motif made of several highly homologous variants.

TCRdb reprocessed the 5' RACE reads with MiXCR, giving one entry per CDR3 protein. The repertoire holds 190,000 or so distinct CDR3 sequences, with about 13% as singletons. Sequencing used blood, either unsorted or a sorted T cell fraction (not recorded which). The source is a male donor with ankylosing spondylitis or in good health (not recorded which).

CDR3 nucleotide sequence: TGTGCCAGCAGCCGACGACAGGGCGAAAATGAAAAACTGTTTTTT. This gives the protein CASSRRQGENEKLFF. This chain links TRBV7-9 with TRBJ1-4, with 7 bases fitting TRBD1. The V gene end was trimmed by 5 bases and the J gene end by 5 bases; junction bases not matched to a gene: 8. CDR1 SEHNR and CDR2 FQNEAQ come from the germline V gene (reference sequence). The CDR3 consists of 15 residues.